These 32 T cell receptor beta chains originate from one sample sequenced in a study of type 1 regulatory T cells. These receptors' antigens are unknown. From the reads, TCRdb called clonotypes with MiXCR, one entry per CDR3 protein. This table has about 62,000 distinct CDR3 sequences, 62% appearing once. The source material was cultured non-Tr1 T cells, either the whole culture or a sorted T cell fraction (not recorded which). The receptors were sampled from a human donor in good health.

This clonotype has more than one count but fewer than ten. V gene TRBV6-1 combines with J gene TRBJ2-7, with TRBD1 matching over 7 bases. CDR1 and CDR2 from the germline V gene are MNHNS and SASEGT. With 8 bases clipped from V and 1 base from J, the junction kept 11 bases outside the gene matches. This CDR3 has 15 residues. This chain's CDR3 is CASLARAGGSYEQYF. DNA of the CDR3: TGTGCCAGCCTAGCCAGAGCAGGGGGTTCCTACGAGCAGTACTTC.

This clonotype came up once. This sequence joins TRBV20-1 and TRBJ1-1; no reliable D call. Germline lookup yields CDR1 DFQATT and CDR2 SNEGSKA (reference sequence). The CDR3 totals 14 residues. Trimming left V 0 bases short and J 4 bases short, with 12 bases between. The CDR3 coding sequence is TGCAGTGCTAGAGACCCGGGCGGGAGCACTGAAGCTTTCTTT. Its protein is CSARDPGGSTEAFF.

The J gene is TRBJ2-1, the V gene TRBV29-1; 13 nucleotides match TRBD2. With 7 bases clipped from V and 7 bases from J, the junction kept 13 bases outside the gene matches. The CDR3 contains 16 residues. CDR1 is SQVTM and CDR2 is ANQGSEA in the germline V gene. For the CDR3, the DNA is TGCAGCGCCGCCCCCAGGACTAGCGGGAGCGGAAATGAGCAGTTCTTC. This translates into CSAAPRTSGSGNEQFF.

As for this clonotype: The junction differs from germline at one of its ends, possibly a read error. The chain links TRBV5-1 to TRBJ2-5; tentatively, D is TRBD1 or TRBD2 (5 bases each). CDR3 length: 15 amino acids. Germline lookup yields CDR1 SGHRS and CDR2 YFSETQ. The CDR3 DNA reads TGCACCAGCAGCTACCGGGGCGGGTACCAAGAGACCCAGTACTTC. Its translation: CTSSYRGGYQETQYF. Drawing the rest from reference TRBV5-1 and TRBJ2-5, the complete variable domain is KAGVTQTPRYLIKTRGQQVTLSCSPISGHRSVSWYQQTPGQGLQFLFEYFSETQRNKGNFPGRFSGRQFSNSRSEMNVSTLELGDSALYLCTSSYRGGYQETQYFGPGTRLLVL.

In its sample, this clonotype was seen a few times. The V gene is TRBV6-2 or TRBV6-3, the J gene TRBJ1-1; D ambiguous. This CDR3 contains 12 residues. CDR1 is MNHEY and CDR2 is SVGEGT in the germline V gene. Trimming cost V 7 bases and J 0 bases, with 6 bases left between them. The CDR3 is CASKGVNTEAFF. The CDR3 bases are TGTGCCAGCAAGGGAGTGAACACTGAAGCTTTCTTT.

The chain links TRBV20-1 to TRBJ2-3, with D tentatively TRBD2 (5 bases). The CDR3 has 14 amino acids. Germline V gives CDR1 DFQATT, CDR2 SNEGSKA (reference sequence). V lost 3 bases to trimming and J lost 7 bases, with 17 bases between them. CDR3 nucleotide sequence: TGCAGTGCTAGTTCCCGGGGAGTAAGGAATACGCAGTATTTT. Translated: CSASSRGVRNTQYF.

The V and J genes are TRBV20-1 and TRBJ2-3, with 8 bases matching TRBD2. The germline V gene has CDR1 DFQATT and CDR2 SNEGSKA (reference sequence). The CDR3 spans 14 residues. V shed 1 base and J 4 bases; nucleotides not matched to a gene: 4. CDR3 region: CSARAGGPADTQYF. For the CDR3, the DNA is TGCAGTGCTAGAGCGGGAGGGCCGGCAGATACGCAGTATTTT.

This clonotype was counted a single time. The chain recombines TRBV7-2 with TRBJ2-3; TRBD2 might be the D (5 bases). The length of the CDR3 is 15 residues. Germline V gives CDR1 SGHTA, CDR2 FQGNSA. V was pared by 5 bases and J by 4 bases, with 16 bases between. CDR3 sequence: CASSPDRRTSDTQYF. The CDR3 DNA reads TGTGCCAGCAGCCCAGACCGGAGGACTTCAGATACGCAGTATTTT.

The V call is TRBV5-6, the J call TRBJ1-5, with a weak D call TRBD1 (6 bases). The germline gives CDR1 SGHDT, CDR2 YYEEEE. The CDR3 sequence is 15 residues long. V was shortened by 3 bases and J by 3 bases, with 13 bases between the two germline ends. CDR3 amino acids: CASSWSGVVNQPQHF. In nucleotides, the CDR3 is TGTGCCAGCAGCTGGTCAGGGGTTGTCAATCAGCCCCAGCATTTT.

This sequence joins TRBV7-2 and TRBJ2-3; D uncertain. Germline V lookup: CDR1 SGHTA, CDR2 FQGNSA. Between the trimmed V and J ends, which lost 2 bases and 1 base, there was a span of 4 bases. CDR3 size: 13 residues. CDR3 nucleotides: TGTGCCAGCAGCTTACAACGCACAGATACGCAGTATTTT. This translates into CASSLQRTDTQYF.

The V gene is TRBV7-9, the J gene TRBJ1-1; 10 nucleotides align to TRBD1. The CDR3 consists of 18 residues. Germline assignment: CDR1 SEHNR and CDR2 FQNEAQ (reference sequence). With 5 bases clipped from V and 0 bases from J, the junction kept 12 bases outside the gene matches. The CDR3 DNA reads TGTGCCAGCAGCCGAGGGGGACAGGGGCCTACTATGAACACTGAAGCTTTCTTT. This gives the protein CASSRGGQGPTMNTEAFF.

This clonotype has just a few counts. The V gene is TRBV10-3, the J gene TRBJ2-1; D gene uncertain. The germline CDR1 and CDR2 sequences are ENHRY and SYGVKD. V was cut by 4 bases and J by 5 bases, with 15 bases left in between. The CDR3 spans 15 residues. The CDR3 region has the DNA TGTGCCATCAGTGGAGATATTGGGGTGAACAATGAGCAGTTCTTC. Residues: CAISGDIGVNNEQFF.

The chain combines TRBV15 with TRBJ1-2, with D unresolved. Trimming took off 0 bases at V and 4 bases at J, with 12 bases between the two ends. CDR3 length: 15 amino acids. The germline CDR1 and CDR2 sequences are LNHNV and YYDKDF (reference sequence). This CDR3 is CATSRDRSGSYGYTF. CDR3 DNA: TGTGCCACCAGCAGAGATCGTTCGGGGAGCTATGGCTACACCTTC. Drawing the rest from reference TRBV15 and TRBJ1-2, the complete variable domain is DAMVIQNPRYQVTQFGKPVTLSCSQTLNHNVMYWYQQKSSQAPKLLFHYYDKDFNNEADTPDNFQSRRPNTSFCFLDIRSPGLGDTAMYLCATSRDRSGSYGYTFGSGTRLTVV.

This chain uses TRBV9 with TRBJ1-2; D is ambiguous. The CDR3 is 14 amino acids. Between the trimmed V and J ends, which lost 0 bases and 2 bases, there was a span of 8 bases. The V gene's germline CDR1 is SGDLS and CDR2 YYNGEE. The CDR3 is CASSVGVENYGYTF. Written as DNA, the CDR3 is TGTGCCAGCAGCGTAGGAGTAGAAAACTATGGCTACACCTTC.

This chain joins TRBV24-1 and TRBJ2-5, with TRBD2 matching 14 bases. The V gene end was trimmed by 4 bases and the J gene end by 4 bases; junction bases not matched to a gene: 7. The CDR3 totals 17 residues. Germline V gene lookup returns CDR1 KGHDR and CDR2 SFDVKD. CDR3 region: CATSETPGTSGRETQYF. CDR3 bases: TGTGCCACCAGTGAGACCCCCGGGACTAGCGGGAGAGAGACCCAGTACTTC.

On this clonotype itself: Likely a read error: the CDR3 ends without its conserved phenylalanine or tryptophan. CDR3 protein: CSARLQGYNSPLHL. The CDR3 DNA reads TGCAGTGCTAGGTTACAGGGTTATAATTCACCCCTCCACCTT. The chain couples TRBV20-1 to TRBJ1-6, with TRBD1 as a possible D gene (6 bases). This CDR3 contains 14 residues. Trimming shortened V by 3 bases and J by 4 bases, and 10 bases separated the two germline ends. Germline CDR1 DFQATT, CDR2 SNEGSKA (reference sequence).

V gene TRBV6-5 combines with J gene TRBJ2-2; TRBD2 matches at 9 bases. Germline V gene data show CDR1 as MNHEY and CDR2 as SVGAGI. Trimming at V came to 5 bases and at J to 6 bases, leaving 10 bases not matched to a gene. CDR3 length: 16 amino acids. The CDR3 nucleotides read TGTGCCAGCAGTAAAGCAGCGGGAGGAAGGGCCGGGGAGCTGTTTTTT. The encoded protein is CASSKAAGGRAGELFF.

This clonotype was seen a single time. The chain has TRBV20-1 and TRBJ2-1; 8 nucleotides line up with TRBD2. CDR1 is DFQATT, CDR2 SNEGSKA, per germline (reference sequence). The CDR3 runs to 15 residues. Trimming cost V 2 bases and J 3 bases; bases outside gene matches: 6. In nucleotides, the CDR3 is TGCAGTGCTAGACCGACTAGCGACTTCTACAATGAGCAGTTCTTC. Protein sequence: CSARPTSDFYNEQFF.

The chain uses TRBV5-1 and TRBJ2-1; 7 nucleotides line up with TRBD1. The germline V gene has CDR1 SGHRS and CDR2 YFSETQ. The CDR3 is 14 residues long. J gave up 2 bases and V 4 bases, and 3 bases lay outside the gene matches. Written as DNA, the CDR3 is TGCGCCAGCAGCGAGGGACAGACCTACAATGAGCAGTTCTTC. It specifies CASSEGQTYNEQFF.

J is TRBJ1-1 and V is TRBV29-1; no clear D gene. Trimming removed 2 bases from V and 2 bases from J, with 9 bases in between. Germline V CDR1 and CDR2: SQVTM, ANQGSEA. The CDR3 is made up of 13 amino acids. CDR3 loop: CSVETQSNTEAFF. The CDR3 nucleotides read TGCAGCGTTGAAACCCAGTCAAACACTGAAGCTTTCTTT.

This clonotype was recorded once. The chain is built from TRBV20-1 and TRBJ1-1; no clear D. Germline CDR1 is DFQATT and CDR2 is SNEGSKA (reference sequence). V was cut by 1 base and J by 0 bases, with 0 bases left in between. This CDR3 has 11 amino acids. CDR3 amino acids: CSARVNTEAFF. In DNA, the CDR3 is TGCAGTGCTAGAGTGAACACTGAAGCTTTCTTT.

The chain uses TRBV12-3 or TRBV12-4 and TRBJ2-5, with TRBD1 identical over 7 bases. Trimming took 4 bases from V and 3 from J; bases not matched to a gene: 8. The CDR3 covers 15 residues. CDR3 loop: CASSSRGSAEETQYF. The CDR3 coding sequence is TGTGCCAGCAGTTCCAGGGGGTCGGCGGAAGAGACCCAGTACTTC.

This clonotype was observed a few times. The chain combines TRBV12-5 with TRBJ2-5; TRBD2 aligns across 8 bases. J was trimmed by 5 bases and V by 0 bases; bases with no gene match: 2. The germline CDR1 and CDR2 sequences are LGHNT and FRNRAP. The CDR3 length is 14 residues. CDR3 sequence: CASGLVTSGETQYF. The CDR3 DNA sequence: TGTGCTAGTGGTTTGGTAACTAGCGGCGAGACCCAGTACTTC.

CDR3 region: CASRRDQETQYF. CDR3 nucleotide sequence: TGTGCCAGCAGGAGGGACCAAGAGACCCAGTACTTC. The chain recombines TRBV6-5 with TRBJ2-5; possible D gene TRBD2, 5 bases. The CDR3 length is 12 residues. V was trimmed by 6 bases and J by 0 bases, leaving 5 bases between them. Germline V gives CDR1 MNHEY, CDR2 SVGAGI.

CDR3 amino acids: CAWSPRLPASTDTQYF. Here the CDR3 DNA reads TGTGCCTGGAGTCCCCGACTACCCGCTAGCACAGATACGCAGTATTTT. This chain connects TRBV30 to TRBJ2-3, with D possibly TRBD2 on 5 matching bases. This CDR3 is 16 amino acids long. Germline CDR1 and CDR2: GTSNPN and SVGIG (reference sequence). Trimming left V 2 bases short and J 0 bases short, with 15 bases between.

J is TRBJ2-5 and V is TRBV5-1, with 8 bases identical to TRBD2. The CDR3 sequence is 16 residues long. Germline V gene lookup returns CDR1 SGHRS and CDR2 YFSETQ. V shed 3 bases and J 5 bases; nucleotides not matched to a gene: 12. CDR3 sequence (DNA): TGCGCCAGCAGCTCCGCAGCCGGGACTAGGTCGGAGACCCAGTACTTC. Protein: CASSSAAGTRSETQYF.

This CDR3 reads CASRNRDTNEQFF. CDR3 coding DNA: TGTGCCAGCAGGAACCGGGACACCAATGAGCAGTTCTTC. This chain connects TRBV12-3 or TRBV12-4 to TRBJ2-1; maybe TRBD1 (6 bases). Trimming took 6 bases from V and 6 from J, leaving 12 bases between them. The CDR3 runs 13 residues.

The chain links TRBV20-1 to TRBJ2-3; no firm D call. CDR1 is DFQATT, CDR2 SNEGSKA, per germline (reference sequence). The length of the CDR3 is 14 residues. The ends were cut back, 4 bases at V and 2 bases at J, with 13 bases in the middle. Here the CDR3 reads CSAIPPPYTDTQYF. The CDR3 DNA reads as TGCAGTGCTATTCCACCTCCCTACACAGATACGCAGTATTTT.

This chain links TRBV7-2 with TRBJ2-3; 8 bases agree with TRBD2. The junction had 5 bases not matched to a gene; V was cut back by 7 bases and J by 5 bases. The CDR3 is made up of 13 amino acids. Germline assignment: CDR1 SGHTA and CDR2 FQGNSA. The CDR3 nucleotides read TGTGCCAGCACCCCCGGGGGGGGAGATACGCAGTATTTT. This translates into CASTPGGGDTQYF.

Only a few counts were recorded for this clonotype. V usage is TRBV7-2 and J usage is TRBJ2-1; 12 bases are a match to TRBD1. CDR1 and CDR2 (germline): SGHTA, FQGNSA. The CDR3 has 17 amino acids. Germline trimming cut 5 bases from V and 7 bases from J; bases unmatched to any gene: 12. CDR3 residues: CASSAYLAGQGANEQFF. Written as DNA, the CDR3 is TGTGCCAGCAGCGCCTATCTGGCGGGACAGGGGGCAAATGAGCAGTTCTTC.

V and J are TRBV20-1 and TRBJ2-2; D remains unclear. Germline CDR1 and CDR2: DFQATT and SNEGSKA (reference sequence). This CDR3 is built from 13 residues. V dropped 3 bases and J dropped 4 bases, with 9 bases sitting between them. DNA of the CDR3: TGCAGTGCTAGCGGTGCCTCCACCGGGGAGCTGTTTTTT. Translation: CSASGASTGELFF.

This clonotype was counted only a few times. This sequence joins TRBV7-2 and TRBJ2-7; weak D call: TRBD1 (6 bases). CDR3 length: 12 amino acids. The ends were cut back, 4 bases at V and 4 bases at J, with 8 bases in the middle. In germline, CDR1 is SGHTA, CDR2 FQGNSA. CDR3 amino acids: CASSSTGYEQYF. The CDR3 region has the DNA TGTGCCAGCAGCTCTACAGGGTACGAGCAGTACTTC.